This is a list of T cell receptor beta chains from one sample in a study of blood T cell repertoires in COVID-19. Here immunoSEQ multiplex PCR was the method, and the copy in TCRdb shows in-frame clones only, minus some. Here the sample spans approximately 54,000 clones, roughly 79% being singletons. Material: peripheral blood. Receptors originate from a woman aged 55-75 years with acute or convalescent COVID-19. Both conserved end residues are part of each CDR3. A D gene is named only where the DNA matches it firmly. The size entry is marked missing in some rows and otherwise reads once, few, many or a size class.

CDR3: CASSYAWTGASSSYNSPLHF
DNA: TGTGCCAGCTCCTATGCGTGGACAGGGGCGTCAAGCTCCTATAATTCACCCCTCCACTTT
D: TRBD1
J: TRBJ1-6
size: .
V: TRBV27

CDR3: CASSQSAQNNSPLHF
DNA: TGTGCCAGCAGCCAATCGGCACAGAATAATTCACCCCTCCACTTT
D: .
J: TRBJ1-6
size: .
V: TRBV7-9

CDR3: CASSLARLAGGPGEQFF
DNA: TGTGCCAGCAGCCTCGCCCGACTAGCGGGAGGACCGGGTGAGCAGTTCTTC
D: TRBD2
J: TRBJ2-1
size: .
V: TRBV3-1/TRBV3-2

CDR3: CASSGTATYEQYF
DNA: TGTGCCAGCAGCGGGACAGCTACCTACGAGCAGTACTTC
D: TRBD1
J: TRBJ2-7
size: .
V: TRBV2

CDR3: CASSWGQGSTRGYTF
DNA: TGTGCCAGCAGTTGGGGACAGGGCTCGACGCGCGGCTACACCTTC
D: TRBD1
J: TRBJ1-2
size: .
V: TRBV27

CDR3: CASTNSRWEDQPQHF
DNA: TGTGCCAGCACCAACTCCCGGTGGGAGGACCAGCCCCAGCATTTT
D: .
J: TRBJ1-5
size: .
V: TRBV7-9

CDR3: CASSRPGTSGTYEQYF
DNA: TGCGCCAGCAGCCGTCCCGGGACTAGCGGAACCTACGAGCAGTACTTC
D: TRBD2
J: TRBJ2-7
size: .
V: TRBV4-1

CDR3: CASSPGQRNTEAFF
DNA: TGTGCCAGCTCACCAGGACAGAGGAACACTGAAGCTTTCTTT
D: .
J: TRBJ1-1
size: .
V: TRBV18

CDR3: CASSGASGTGHYEQYF
DNA: TGTGCCAGCAGTGGGGCCTCGGGGACAGGGCACTACGAGCAGTACTTC
D: TRBD1
J: TRBJ2-7
size: .
V: TRBV28

CDR3: CASRAGRGFYEQYF
DNA: TGTGCCAGCAGGGCCGGCAGGGGCTTCTATGAGCAGTACTTC
D: .
J: TRBJ2-7
size: .
V: TRBV6-5

CDR3: CASRLEGTGNQPQHF
DNA: TGTGCCAGCAGGTTGGAGGGTACGGGCAATCAGCCCCAGCATTTT
D: .
J: TRBJ1-5
size: .
V: TRBV6-5

CDR3: CASSWSLHSGSIRELFF
DNA: TGTGCCAGTAGTTGGAGCTTACATAGCGGGAGTATTAGGGAGCTGTTTTTT
D: TRBD2
J: TRBJ2-2
size: .
V: TRBV19

CDR3: CASSHSGTPRWEQYF
DNA: TGTGCCAGCAGCCATAGCGGAACACCCCGCTGGGAGCAGTACTTC
D: .
J: TRBJ2-7
size: once
V: TRBV3-1/TRBV3-2

CDR3: CAYNRLALGDEQFF
DNA: TGTGCCTACAATAGACTAGCCTTAGGGGATGAGCAGTTCTTC
D: TRBD2
J: TRBJ2-1
size: .
V: TRBV30

CDR3: CASSLDGQYEKLFF
DNA: TGTGCCAGCAGCTTAGATGGACAGTATGAAAAACTGTTTTTT
D: .
J: TRBJ1-4
size: .
V: TRBV11-2

CDR3: CASSPTMTGTGNTIYF
DNA: TGTGCCAGCAGTCCTACTATGACAGGGACTGGAAACACCATATATTTT
D: TRBD1
J: TRBJ1-3
size: few
V: TRBV2

CDR3: CASSYTGRRGTEAFF
DNA: TGTGCCAGCAGTTACACCGGGCGCAGGGGAACTGAAGCTTTCTTT
D: .
J: TRBJ1-1
size: .
V: TRBV6-5

CDR3: CSVEGGPHVGYGYTF
DNA: TGCAGCGTTGAAGGCGGGCCCCATGTTGGCTATGGCTACACCTTC
D: .
J: TRBJ1-2
size: .
V: TRBV29-1

CDR3: CASSNRGSGETQYF
DNA: TGTGCCAGCTCAAACCGCGGGAGCGGGGAGACCCAGTACTTC
D: TRBD2
J: TRBJ2-5
size: .
V: TRBV18

CDR3: CAWTKRGLSYNEQFF
DNA: TGTGCCTGGACCAAGCGGGGCCTCTCCTACAATGAGCAGTTCTTC
D: TRBD2
J: TRBJ2-1
size: few
V: TRBV30

CDR3: CASSPGGVHQETQYF
DNA: TGTGCCAGCAGCCCAGGCGGGGTCCACCAAGAGACCCAGTACTTC
D: .
J: TRBJ2-5
size: .
V: TRBV9

CDR3: CASSQPDRGYGYTF
DNA: TGCGCCAGCAGTCAACCCGACAGGGGTTATGGCTACACCTTC
D: TRBD1
J: TRBJ1-2
size: few
V: TRBV23-1

CDR3: CASTTLGTVRFEQFF
DNA: TGTGCCAGCACCACTTTAGGGACAGTTAGATTCGAGCAGTTCTTC
D: TRBD1
J: TRBJ2-1
size: .
V: TRBV6-5

CDR3: CAILNSAETQYF
DNA: TGTGCCATACTAAACTCTGCTGAGACCCAGTACTTC
D: .
J: TRBJ2-5
size: .
V: TRBV7-9

CDR3: CASSETGGKGGYTF
DNA: TGTGCCAGCAGTGAGACAGGGGGGAAAGGGGGCTACACCTTC
D: TRBD1
J: TRBJ1-2
size: few
V: TRBV25-1

CDR3: CASSLSSGPTGELFF
DNA: TGTGCCAGCAGCTTGTCTTCAGGTCCAACCGGGGAGCTGTTTTTT
D: .
J: TRBJ2-2
size: .
V: TRBV5-6

CDR3: CASSLSAGGPKSPPYNEQFF
DNA: TGTGCCAGCAGTTTATCCGCGGGGGGGCCTAAAAGCCCCCCTTACAATGAGCAGTTCTTC
D: TRBD2
J: TRBJ2-1
size: .
V: TRBV27

CDR3: CAWRGKGLAGYEQYF
DNA: TGTGCCTGGAGGGGGAAAGGGCTAGCGGGCTACGAGCAGTACTTC
D: TRBD2
J: TRBJ2-7
size: .
V: TRBV30

CDR3: CASSSSGTMGEQYF
DNA: TGCGCCAGCAGCTCGTCCGGGACTATGGGCGAGCAGTACTTC
D: TRBD2
J: TRBJ2-7
size: .
V: TRBV5-1

CDR3: CASSLAGRSSYEQYF
DNA: TGCGCCAGCAGCTTGGCGGGGAGAAGCTCCTACGAGCAGTACTTC
D: .
J: TRBJ2-7
size: few
V: TRBV5-1

CDR3: CASTSQLEGANYGYTF
DNA: TGTGCCAGCACCTCCCAGTTGGAAGGAGCCAACTATGGCTACACCTTC
D: .
J: TRBJ1-2
size: .
V: TRBV5-4

CDR3: CASSLSSEQFF
DNA: TGTGCCAGCAGCTTATCTAGCGAGCAGTTCTTC
D: .
J: TRBJ2-1
size: .
V: TRBV5-6

CDR3: CASSLWEGRNTEAFF
DNA: TGTGCCAGCAGTTTATGGGAGGGACGGAACACTGAAGCTTTCTTT
D: .
J: TRBJ1-1
size: .
V: TRBV27

CDR3: CASAPGTGYFQPQHF
DNA: TGTGCCAGCGCACCCGGGACAGGGTATTTTCAGCCCCAGCATTTT
D: TRBD1
J: TRBJ1-5
size: .
V: TRBV19

CDR3: CASSQSVGQGRDTF
DNA: TGTGCCAGCAGCCAATCGGTCGGGCAGGGGAGAGACACCTTC
D: .
J: TRBJ1-2
size: .
V: TRBV16

CDR3: CASRPAGTNYGYTF
DNA: TGTGCCAGCAGACCGGCAGGAACGAACTATGGCTACACCTTC
D: .
J: TRBJ1-2
size: .
V: TRBV6-5

CDR3: CASSVSGSTEAFF
DNA: TGTGCCAGCAGCGTTTCCGGGAGCACTGAAGCTTTCTTT
D: .
J: TRBJ1-1
size: .
V: TRBV9

CDR3: CASSLDRDGYTF
DNA: TGTGCCAGCAGCTTGGACAGGGATGGCTACACCTTC
D: .
J: TRBJ1-2
size: .
V: TRBV5-5

CDR3: CASSGGTSEQFF
DNA: TGTGCCAGTAGCGGGGGTACAAGTGAGCAGTTCTTC
D: .
J: TRBJ2-1
size: .
V: TRBV19

CDR3: CASSSGLAGGTSSTDTQYF
DNA: TGTGCCAGCAGCTCGGGACTAGCGGGAGGAACGTCAAGCACAGATACGCAGTATTTT
D: TRBD2
J: TRBJ2-3
size: once
V: TRBV6-6

CDR3: CASSPTPDGYGYTF
DNA: TGTGCCAGCTCACCGACACCCGATGGGTATGGCTACACCTTC
D: .
J: TRBJ1-2
size: once
V: TRBV18

CDR3: CASSPGQGLNTEAFF
DNA: TGTGCCAGCTCTCCAGGACAGGGATTGAACACTGAAGCTTTCTTT
D: TRBD1
J: TRBJ1-1
size: .
V: TRBV18

CDR3: CATSRGGGAGNEQFF
DNA: TGTGCCACCAGCAGAGGAGGGGGGGCTGGCAATGAGCAGTTCTTC
D: .
J: TRBJ2-1
size: .
V: TRBV15

CDR3: CASSLALLQGQGNEQYF
DNA: TGTGCCAGCAGCTTAGCCTTATTACAGGGACAGGGGAACGAGCAGTACTTC
D: TRBD1
J: TRBJ2-7
size: .
V: TRBV7-2

CDR3: CATSKLSGGAHNEQFF
DNA: TGTGCCACCAGCAAACTGTCGGGGGGGGCGCACAATGAGCAGTTCTTC
D: TRBD2
J: TRBJ2-1
size: few
V: TRBV15

CDR3: CATGTSGGLSTDTQYF
DNA: TGTGCCACCGGGACTAGCGGGGGCCTAAGCACAGATACGCAGTATTTT
D: TRBD2
J: TRBJ2-3
size: once
V: TRBV2

CDR3: CASSPATGPSYEQYF
DNA: TGTGCCAGCTCACCAGCGACAGGGCCTTCCTACGAGCAGTACTTC
D: TRBD1
J: TRBJ2-7
size: .
V: TRBV18